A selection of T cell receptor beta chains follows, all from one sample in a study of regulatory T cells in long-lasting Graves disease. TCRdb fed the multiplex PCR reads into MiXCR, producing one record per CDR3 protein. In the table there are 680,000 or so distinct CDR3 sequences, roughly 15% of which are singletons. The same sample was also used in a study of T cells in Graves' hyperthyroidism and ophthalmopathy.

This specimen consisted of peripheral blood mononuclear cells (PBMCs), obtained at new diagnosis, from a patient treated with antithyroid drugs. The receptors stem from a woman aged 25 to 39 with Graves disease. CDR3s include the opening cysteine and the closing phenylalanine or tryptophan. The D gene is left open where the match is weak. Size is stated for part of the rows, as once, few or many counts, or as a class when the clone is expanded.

TGTGCCAGTAGTGCGTCGTGGGGGTTTGAGCAGTTCTTC | CASSASWGFEQFF | . | . | TRBJ2-1 | TRBV19
TGTGCCAGCAGCCCCGCTAGCGGGAGCCCCTACAATGAGCAGTTCTTC | CASSPASGSPYNEQFF | TRBD2 | many | TRBJ2-1 | TRBV7-3
TGTGCCAGTAGTATAACGGTCTGGCGGGAGGGCCATGAGCAGTTCTTC | CASSITVWREGHEQFF | TRBD2 | few | TRBJ2-1 | TRBV19
TGTGCCAGCAGTCTAGCAGGGGGTGGCAATCAGCCCCAGCATTTT | CASSLAGGGNQPQHF | TRBD1 | many | TRBJ1-5 | TRBV7-9
TGTGCCAGCAGCTTAGCGGGAACCTACGAGCAGTACTTC | CASSLAGTYEQYF | . | many | TRBJ2-7 | TRBV7-9
TGCAGTGCCCGACCTGTGGGGTCCTACGAGCAGTACTTC | CSARPVGSYEQYF | . | many | TRBJ2-7 | TRBV20-1
TGTGCCAGCCCACCACGAGGGGATAATTCACCCCTCCACTTT | CASPPRGDNSPLHF | . | . | TRBJ1-6 | TRBV18
TGTGCCAGCAGAAGAGTTACAGGGGGAAATGAAAAACTGTTTTTT | CASRRVTGGNEKLFF | TRBD1 | many | TRBJ1-4 | TRBV6-1
TGCAGTGCTAGAGAGCCAATCAGGAGGCGGGATTACAATGAGCAGCTCTTC | CSAREPIRRRDYNEQLF | . | . | TRBJ2-1 | TRBV20-1
TGTGCCAGCAGCCAAGAATGGGGCGCCGACTACGAGCAGTACTTC | CASSQEWGADYEQYF | . | . | TRBJ2-7 | TRBV4-2
TGTGCCAGCAGTCCGGGACAGGGTTATCCCGGGGAGCTGTTTTTT | CASSPGQGYPGELFF | TRBD1 | many | TRBJ2-2 | TRBV3-1
TGTGCCAGCAGAGGACTAGTAGGAAACACCATATATTTT | CASRGLVGNTIYF | . | . | TRBJ1-3 | TRBV28
TGTGCCAGTAAGGTGTTGGGAGGGGAGCTGTTTTTT | CASKVLGGELFF | . | . | TRBJ2-2 | TRBV19
TGTGCCAGCAGCTTGGGTGGGGGGGGCTTTAGGACAGATACGCAGTATTTT | CASSLGGGGFRTDTQYF | . | . | TRBJ2-3 | TRBV6-2/TRBV6-3
TGTGCCAGCAGCCAGAGCGGTAGCACAGATACGCAGTATTTT | CASSQSGSTDTQYF | . | few | TRBJ2-3 | TRBV3-1
TGTGCCAGCAGCCCAGTATCGCGTGTTTGGGGCATGAACACTGAAGCTTTCTTT | CASSPVSRVWGMNTEAFF | . | few | TRBJ1-1 | TRBV3-1
TGCGCCAGCAGCTTGGAACAGGGGATGACTGAAGCTTTCTTT | CASSLEQGMTEAFF | TRBD1 | many | TRBJ1-1 | TRBV5-1
TGTGCCAGCAGCCCCATAGCGGGCCCCCATGAGCAGTTCTTC | CASSPIAGPHEQFF | TRBD2 | . | TRBJ2-1 | TRBV7-8
TGCAGTGCCTCAATCGACAGCTACAATGAGCAGTTCTTC | CSASIDSYNEQFF | . | many | TRBJ2-1 | TRBV20-1
TGTGCCAGCAGGCAAGGGGACAGGGGGAAGAATGAGCAGTTCTTC | CASRQGDRGKNEQFF | TRBD1 | many | TRBJ2-1 | TRBV28
TGTGCCAGCAGTTTTTCCCCCTTTGGGTGGGACTACGAGCAGTACTTC | CASSFSPFGWDYEQYF | . | many | TRBJ2-7 | TRBV28
TGTGCTACCTTGGGCCCCAGCAATCAGCCCCAGCATTTT | CATLGPSNQPQHF | . | many | TRBJ1-5 | TRBV12-5
TGTGCCAGCAGCAAAACAACGGACAGGGCACAAGAGACCCAGTACTTC | CASSKTTDRAQETQYF | TRBD1 | . | TRBJ2-5 | TRBV9
TGTGCCAGCAGTTTACCCTCTAGCGTGGGGCAAGAGACCCAGTACTTC | CASSLPSSVGQETQYF | . | many | TRBJ2-5 | TRBV12-3/TRBV12-4
TGTGCCACCACACCGAGGTGGTACTTC | CATTPRWYF | . | few | TRBJ2-7 | TRBV24-1
TGTGCCAGTAGTATATCGTCGGCGGGGGCGAAGAATGAGCAGTTCTTC | CASSISSAGAKNEQFF | . | . | TRBJ2-1 | TRBV19
TGTGCCAGCAGCTTGAGAGGGTTTGAGAATTCACCCCTCCACTTT | CASSLRGFENSPLHF | . | few | TRBJ1-6 | TRBV7-8
TGTGCCAGTAGCGCGGATTTGACGAACACCGGGGAGCTGTTTTTT | CASSADLTNTGELFF | . | many | TRBJ2-2 | TRBV19
TGTGCCAGCAGCTTAACTAGCGCGTCCTACGAGCAGTACTTC | CASSLTSASYEQYF | TRBD2 | . | TRBJ2-7 | TRBV7-2
TGCAGTGCGATCACCGGGACAGGGGTGAATTCACCCCTCCACTTT | CSAITGTGVNSPLHF | TRBD1 | few | TRBJ1-6 | TRBV20-1
TGTGCCAGCTCGGGATCAGGGGCCCCCAATGAGCAGTTCTTC | CASSGSGAPNEQFF | . | many | TRBJ2-1 | TRBV18
TGTGCCTGGAGGGCCATAACCTGGACAGGGCCGCGGGGCTACACCTTC | CAWRAITWTGPRGYTF | TRBD1 | few | TRBJ1-2 | TRBV30
TGTGCCAGCAGTACTCCCGGGACAGGGCCCCAAGAGACCCAGTACTTC | CASSTPGTGPQETQYF | TRBD1 | many | TRBJ2-5 | TRBV28
TGTGCCAGCAGTTTAGATGGTCGTCAGCCCCAGCATTTT | CASSLDGRQPQHF | . | many | TRBJ1-5 | TRBV27
TGTGCCAGCAGCTTAGGACAGGGAGGACTAGCCAAAAACATTCAGTACTTC | CASSLGQGGLAKNIQYF | . | few | TRBJ2-4 | TRBV7-2
TGTGCCAGCAGTTTGGCAGGATCAACCACTCGAAAAAAACTGTTTTTT | CASSLAGSTTRKKLFF | . | many | TRBJ1-4 | TRBV28
TGTGCCAGCAGCGGTACCCTAAACCGGGGGCAGTACTTC | CASSGTLNRGQYF | . | few | TRBJ2-7 | TRBV28
TGTGCCAGCAGCTTAGGCCCGGAGCGCGAGATCACCTCCTACAATGAGCAGTTCTTC | CASSLGPEREITSYNEQFF | . | . | TRBJ2-1 | TRBV13
TGTGCCAGCAGTGAAGGGGGCGGGAAGGGCGTCAATGAGCAGTTCTTC | CASSEGGGKGVNEQFF | . | many | TRBJ2-1 | TRBV6-1
TGTGCCAGCAGTGAAGTACTTCTGACAGCGACCTACGAGCAGTACTTC | CASSEVLLTATYEQYF | . | many | TRBJ2-7 | TRBV6-1
TGTGCCAGCAGTTACGGTAGCAACTCTGGAAACACCATATATTTT | CASSYGSNSGNTIYF | . | many | TRBJ1-3 | TRBV6-2/TRBV6-3
TGTGCCCCCAGGGCCAAAGGGCAGTTCTTC | CAPRAKGQFF | . | . | TRBJ2-1 | TRBV27
TGTGCCAGCAGTGAAATCGGATCCTACACAGATACGCAGTATTTT | CASSEIGSYTDTQYF | . | . | TRBJ2-3 | TRBV6-2/TRBV6-3
TGTGCCAGCAGCCAAGTAGAACTAGCGGGGAAGTTCTTC | CASSQVELAGKFF | TRBD2 | . | TRBJ2-1 | TRBV3-1
TGTGCCAGCAGCTTCAAGGGACCGTATAATTCACCCCTCCACTTT | CASSFKGPYNSPLHF | . | . | TRBJ1-6 | TRBV7-8
TGTGCCAGTAACCGGGATATCACAGATACGCAGTATTTT | CASNRDITDTQYF | . | many | TRBJ2-3 | TRBV2
TGTGCCAGCAGTCACCGTTGGCGGGAGTTAGAAAGGTCCTACGAGCAGTACTTC | CASSHRWRELERSYEQYF | TRBD2 | many | TRBJ2-7 | TRBV28
TGTGCCAGCACCGCCGGGGGGATGACAGGGGGCTCTGGAAACACCATATATTTT | CASTAGGMTGGSGNTIYF | TRBD1 | few | TRBJ1-3 | TRBV28
TGTGCCAGCTCACCAATGGGGAGCACAGATACGCAGTATTTT | CASSPMGSTDTQYF | . | . | TRBJ2-3 | TRBV18
TGTGCCACCAGCAGACTTGGACGGGATGAGCAGTTCTTC | CATSRLGRDEQFF | . | few | TRBJ2-1 | TRBV15